What follows describes a single T cell receptor beta chain. The data originate from a study of blood T cell repertoires in COVID-19. Under the authors' procedure: Estimation of nucleated cell counts was performed using reference gene primer amplification. The method was immunoSEQ multiplex PCR; TCRdb's version includes in-frame clones alone and lacks a portion of them. Clonal size and the V and J genes are those of that table, whereas D and trimming came from the DNA. The sample lists 450,000 to 500,000 clones, around nine tenths occurring once. The CDR3 runs 14 residues. Germline V gives CDR1 LNHDA, CDR2 SQIVND (reference sequence). Trimming left V 7 bases short and J 0 bases short, with 7 bases between.

The chain couples TRBV19 to TRBJ1-6; D is perhaps TRBD1 (6 bases). This TCR derives from a woman aged 60-75 years who had recovered from COVID-19. Material for sequencing was PBMCs or T cells enriched from blood (not recorded which). This CDR3 reads CASMDSSYNSPLHF. DNA for the CDR3: TGTGCCAGTATGGACAGCTCCTATAATTCACCCCTCCACTTT.